This T cell receptor beta chain was observed in a study of T cell responses to AZD1222 COVID-19 vaccine (TCRdb year 2021). About the study as a whole: AZD1222 recipients with second doses at about 4 weeks or about 12 weeks were pooled, because spike-specific TCR depth and breadth did not differ between schedules. Trial participants were enrolled by age into 18-55, 56-69 and 70-plus year subgroups, with roughly 150, 30 and 60 TCR-sequenced participants respectively. A total of approximately 230 trial participants underwent TCR sequencing, of whom approximately 210 received two doses of AZD1222 and about 25 received two doses of the MenACWY control vaccine.

Results the study describes overall, beyond this receptor: Reportedly, close to half of the unique spike-specific TCRs recognized epitopes lying outside the regions that are mutated in the B.1.351 and B.1.1.7 variants. In the small 56-69-year group, the increase in depth fell short of significance, most likely because of low power. Because no samples from the day 14 peak response were available, repertoires could be characterized only after the peak T cell response. Most participants were white British and females outnumbered males, and the authors suggested that clonal diversity may have been underestimated. Only five to seven AZD1222 recipients were SARS-CoV-2 seropositive at baseline, limiting conclusions about previously exposed vaccinees. CD4 TCRs associated with the vaccine covered the entire spike protein, and the dominant responses were in regions 160-218 and 743-854. Spike-specific TCR breadth and depth rose significantly after two AZD1222 doses compared with day 0 and with MenACWY recipients.

Sample time point, as interpreted from the label and publication: baseline before first vaccination. Vaccinee samples were obtained from the UK trials COV001 and COV002, which included a single-blind randomized controlled phase 2/3 trial of AZD1222 (ChAdOx1 nCoV-19) in healthy adults. Trial participant PBMC samples were collected at day 0 and day 28 after the second dose for TCRbeta chain sequencing. As for this clone: Its recognized antigen is unknown. Base qualities are missing; no much larger clone stands one base away.

Including cysteine and phenylalanine, the CDR3 has 18 amino acids. The entry retains the CDR3 DNA only, 54 bases that are in frame from base 1. Trimming leaves V shorter by 3 bases and J shorter by 2 bases, with the junction holding 13 bases beyond the gene matches. The germline V gene yields KGHSH for CDR1 and LQKENI for CDR2. The CDR3 regions of human TCRbeta chains were subjected to immunosequencing. On the study's bioinformatics: TCRs in the repertoires were compared against a reference library of SARS-CoV-2-specific TCRs that had been generated with the MIRA antigen-specificity platform. Breadth was defined as the fraction of unique TCRs that were SARS-CoV-2-associated. Depth was defined as the fraction of total T cells that were SARS-CoV-2-associated. Using the MIRA data, each spike-specific TCR was assigned both to the spike region to which the TCR was reactive and to a CD4 or CD8 class. Log10-transformed breadth and depth values were compared by one-way ANOVA with Sidak's multiple comparisons tests. Drawn from immuneACCESS, this table holds only the in-frame rearrangements with V and J called that TCRdb kept. Clones are partly lost; checked studies trace under half to an unresolved V gene and leave the rest unexplained. The D gene and trimming were derived from the DNA, and the V and J assignments and clone size from that table. The sample records approximately 150,000 clones, 80% to 95% of which are singletons. Of the sample, over 1.5% is held by the ten largest clones.

Recombination connected TRBV18 to TRBJ2-7; TRBD2 matches 10 bases in the middle. The input for sequencing was peripheral blood, taken on day 0 of AZD1222 vaccination. This clonotype was obtained from an adult in good health. DNA sequence: TGTGCCAGCTCACCGACCCTCTTTACTAGCGGGGTTCCCTACGAGCAGTACTTC. This sequence encodes CASSPTLFTSGVPYEQYF.